This T cell receptor (beta chain) derives from a study of CD8+CD57+ T cells in acquired aplastic anemia. At the level of the study: The sorted CD4+ and CD8+ cells yielded an average around 3 ug of DNA.

Findings of the study overall: Sharing between patients and controls was observed for around 27 CD8+ CDR3 sequences. Patient and control CD8+ Simpson's diversity was not significantly different.

The CDR3 is made up of 14 amino acids. V shed 5 bases, J shed 8 bases, and the junction held 7 bases outside the gene matches. Germline CDR1 and CDR2: SGHAT and FQNNGV. This clonotype appeared many times. The antigen is unknown. Genomic DNA constituted the template upon which TCR beta VDJ and CDR3 profiling was performed. Via MiXCR, TCRdb re-called the reads, giving one row per CDR3 protein. The data contain around 230,000 distinct CDR3 sequences, around 60% of them singletons. The sequence was obtained from a human donor in good health. The chain links TRBV11-2 to TRBJ2-1, with 9 bases matching TRBD2. What was sequenced was sorted CD4+, CD8+, or CD8+CD57+ T cells (not recorded which) from PBMCs. The CDR3 reads CASSPPGLAYEQFF. The CDR3 DNA sequence: TGTGCCAGCAGCCCACCGGGACTAGCTTATGAGCAGTTCTTC.